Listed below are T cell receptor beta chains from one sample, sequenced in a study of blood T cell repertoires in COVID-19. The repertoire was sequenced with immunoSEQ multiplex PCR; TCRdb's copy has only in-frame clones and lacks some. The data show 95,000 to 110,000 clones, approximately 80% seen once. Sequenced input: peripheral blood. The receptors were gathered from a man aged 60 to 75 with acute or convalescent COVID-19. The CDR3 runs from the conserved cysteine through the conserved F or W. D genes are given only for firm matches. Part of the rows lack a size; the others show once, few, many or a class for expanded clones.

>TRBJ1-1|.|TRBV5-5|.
TGTGCCAGCAGCATAGGGGGTCTGGACGGAGCTTTCTTT
CASSIGGLDGAFF
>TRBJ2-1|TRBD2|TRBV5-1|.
TGCGCCAGCAGCTTAGGACTAGCGGGGATCTCCTACAATGAGCAGTTCTTC
CASSLGLAGISYNEQFF
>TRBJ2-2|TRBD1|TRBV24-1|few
TGTGCCACCAGGGACAGGGGAGACACCGGGGAGCTGTTTTTT
CATRDRGDTGELFF
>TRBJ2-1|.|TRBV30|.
TGTGCCTGGCAGGCGGGTGGCGGGAAGTACAATGAGCAGTTCTTC
CAWQAGGGKYNEQFF
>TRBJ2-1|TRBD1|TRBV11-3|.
TGTGCCAGCAGCGCCGGACAGGGGGCTTGGAATGAGCAGTTCTTC
CASSAGQGAWNEQFF
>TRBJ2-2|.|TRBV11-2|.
TGTGCCAGCAGCACCTTTTCGGGCGGGGAGCTGTTTTTT
CASSTFSGGELFF
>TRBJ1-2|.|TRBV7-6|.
TGTGCCAGCAGCTTACGCCACGGACAGCCTTATGGCTACACCTTC
CASSLRHGQPYGYTF
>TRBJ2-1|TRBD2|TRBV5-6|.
TGTGCCAGCAGCTTCGGCGGGAGCAATGAGCAGTTCTTC
CASSFGGSNEQFF
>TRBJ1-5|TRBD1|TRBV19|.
TGTGCCAGTAGTCCAGAGGGGACAGTTAATCAGCCCCAGCATTTT
CASSPEGTVNQPQHF
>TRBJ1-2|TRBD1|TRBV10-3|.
TGTGCCATCAGTGATCCAGGGGGCGGCTATGGCTACACCTTC
CAISDPGGGYGYTF
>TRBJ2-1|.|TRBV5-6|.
TGTGCCAGCAGCTTGAGGAGGCCCAGACTGTACAATGAGCAGTTCTTC
CASSLRRPRLYNEQFF
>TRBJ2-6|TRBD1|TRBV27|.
TGTGCCAGCCACCCGACGAAGGGGGCAATCTCTGGGGCCAACGTCCTGACTTTC
CASHPTKGAISGANVLTF
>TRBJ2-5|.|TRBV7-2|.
TGTGCCAGCAGCCAGGGGAAGACCCAGTACTTC
CASSQGKTQYF
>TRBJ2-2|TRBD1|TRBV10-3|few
TGTGCCATCAGAGACAGGGGGCTTGCCGGGGAGCTGTTTTTT
CAIRDRGLAGELFF
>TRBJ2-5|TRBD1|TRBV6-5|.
TGTGCCAGCAGCGACAGGGGGCGGGGAGAGACCCAGTACTTC
CASSDRGRGETQYF
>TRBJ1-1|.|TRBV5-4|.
TGTGCCAGCAGCCTTAGGGGTGGGAACACTGAAGCTTTCTTT
CASSLRGGNTEAFF
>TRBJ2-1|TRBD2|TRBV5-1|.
TGCGCCAGCAGCAATCAACCGGGACTAGGGTCCAATGAGCAGTTCTTC
CASSNQPGLGSNEQFF
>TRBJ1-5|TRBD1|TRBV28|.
TGTGCCAGCAGCAGGGGGGAGCAGGTTAATCAGCCCCAGCATTTT
CASSRGEQVNQPQHF
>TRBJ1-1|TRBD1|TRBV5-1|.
TGCGCCAGCAGCTTGGTGCTTGGCCCGGGGACAGGGAACACTGAAGCTTTCTTT
CASSLVLGPGTGNTEAFF
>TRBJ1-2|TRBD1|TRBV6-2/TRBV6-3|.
TGTGCCAGCAGCTCTGACCCCGGGACAGGTGGTGGCTACACCTTC
CASSSDPGTGGGYTF
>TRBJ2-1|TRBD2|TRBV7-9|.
TGTGCCAGCAGCTCACACGGGACTAGCGGGATTTACAATGAGCAGTTCTTC
CASSSHGTSGIYNEQFF
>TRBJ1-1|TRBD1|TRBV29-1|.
TGCAGCGTCAGACAGGGGGCGTATGGGACTGAAGCTTTCTTT
CSVRQGAYGTEAFF
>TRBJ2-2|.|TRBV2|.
TGTGCCAGCAAACGGGGTCGGGCAGGGAGGACCGGGGAGCTGTTTTTT
CASKRGRAGRTGELFF
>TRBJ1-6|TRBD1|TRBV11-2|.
TGTGCCAGCAGCTTGGGGACAGCCTATAATTCACCCCTCCACTTT
CASSLGTAYNSPLHF
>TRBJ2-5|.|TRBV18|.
TGTGCCAGCTCACCAAGGACTCAAGAGACCCAGTACTTC
CASSPRTQETQYF
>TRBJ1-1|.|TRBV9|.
TGTGCCAGCAGCCCCCGCCTTCAGGGTGAGGTGGCTTTCTTT
CASSPRLQGEVAFF
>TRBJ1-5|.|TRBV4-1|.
TGCGCCAGCAGCCAAAGCTTAGGGGAGGGGGGTCAGCCCCAGCATTTT
CASSQSLGEGGQPQHF
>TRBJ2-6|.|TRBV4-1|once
TGCGCCAGCAGCCAAGATCTCCGGGCGGGGTCTGGGGCCAACGTCCTGACTTTC
CASSQDLRAGSGANVLTF
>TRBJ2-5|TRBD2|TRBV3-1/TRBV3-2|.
TGTGCCAGCAGCCGTCGATTGACTAGCGGGAGCGTGGGAGGGACCCAGTACTTC
CASSRRLTSGSVGGTQYF
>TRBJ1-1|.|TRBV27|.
TGTGCCAGCAGGAAACAGGGCCACACTGAAGCTTTCTTT
CASRKQGHTEAFF
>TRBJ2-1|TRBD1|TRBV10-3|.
TGTGCCATCAGTGACAGGGGGTTTTACAATGAGCAGTTCTTC
CAISDRGFYNEQFF
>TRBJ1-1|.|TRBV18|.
TGTGCCAGCTCACCACCGGGGGCCACTGAAGCTTTCTTT
CASSPPGATEAFF
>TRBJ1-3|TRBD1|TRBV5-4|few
TGTGCCAGCAGCGTACAGGGGGCCTGGGATAACACCATATATTTT
CASSVQGAWDNTIYF
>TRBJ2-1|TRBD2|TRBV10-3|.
TGTGCCATCAGTGAGTCAGCGGGGCTTTACAATGAGCAGTTCTTC
CAISESAGLYNEQFF
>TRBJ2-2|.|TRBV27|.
TGTGCCAGCAGTTTACGAGGTGGAAACACCGGGGAGCTGTTTTTT
CASSLRGGNTGELFF
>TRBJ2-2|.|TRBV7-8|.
TGTGCCAGCAGCCCCACTAAACTCACCGGGGAGCTGTTTTTT
CASSPTKLTGELFF
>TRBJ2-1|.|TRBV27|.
TGTGCCAGCAGTCTCTACGGGAGTGAAGGCTACAATGAGCAGTTCTTC
CASSLYGSEGYNEQFF
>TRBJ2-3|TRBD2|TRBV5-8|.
TGTGCCAGCAGCTTCGGGCTAGCGGGAGTAGATACGCAGTATTTT
CASSFGLAGVDTQYF
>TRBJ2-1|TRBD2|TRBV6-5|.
TGTGCCAGCATTTCAACGGGACTAGCGGGAGCTGAGCAGTTCTTC
CASISTGLAGAEQFF
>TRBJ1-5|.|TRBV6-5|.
TGTGCCAGCAGTTCCCGGACAGCTAGCAATCAGCCCCAGCATTTT
CASSSRTASNQPQHF
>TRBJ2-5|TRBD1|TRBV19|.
TGTGCCAGTAGTCCATTCGGGACAGGGTATGAGGAGACCCAGTACTTC
CASSPFGTGYEETQYF
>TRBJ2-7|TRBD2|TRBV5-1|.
TGCGCCAGCCGGACTAGCGGTAGCTCCTACGAGCAGTACTTC
CASRTSGSSYEQYF
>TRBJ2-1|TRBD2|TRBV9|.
TGTGCCAGCAGCGCTCCCAGCGGGAGGGTCCAGTTCTTC
CASSAPSGRVQFF
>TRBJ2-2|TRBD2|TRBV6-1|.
TGTGCCAGCAGTGAAGCGCGTACTAGCGGGAGGGCCCTCGGGGAGCTGTTTTTT
CASSEARTSGRALGELFF
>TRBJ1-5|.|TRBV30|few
TGTGCCTGGAGTGTAAAAGGGAGTCAGCCCCAGCATTTT
CAWSVKGSQPQHF
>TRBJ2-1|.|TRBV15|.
TGTGCCACCAGCAGAGGGGGAGGAGGGTACAATGAGCAGTTCTTC
CATSRGGGGYNEQFF
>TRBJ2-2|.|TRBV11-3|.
TGTGCCAGCAGGGGAGGACCGGGAACCGGGGAGCTGTTTTTT
CASRGGPGTGELFF
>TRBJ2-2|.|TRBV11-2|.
TGTGCCAGCAGCCAACTAGCCTCCGGGGAGCTGTTTTTT
CASSQLASGELFF
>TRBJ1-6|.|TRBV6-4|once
TGTGCCAGCAGTGCTTCACAGGGACGGAATTCACCCCTCCACTTT
CASSASQGRNSPLHF
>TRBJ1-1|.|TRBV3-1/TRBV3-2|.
TGTGCCAGCAGCCAAGCACAAAAAAACACTGAAGCTTTCTTT
CASSQAQKNTEAFF
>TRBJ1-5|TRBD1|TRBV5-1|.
TGCGCCAGCAGCCCACAGGGGGCCCAAAATCAGCCCCAGCATTTT
CASSPQGAQNQPQHF
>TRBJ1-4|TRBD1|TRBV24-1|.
TGTGCCACCAGTGACCACCCGGGACAGCAAAATGAAAAACTGTTTTTT
CATSDHPGQQNEKLFF
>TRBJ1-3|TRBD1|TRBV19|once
TGTGCCAGTAGTACTCAGGGGGCGGCTGGAAACACCATATATTTT
CASSTQGAAGNTIYF
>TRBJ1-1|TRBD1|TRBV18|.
TGTGCCAGCTCACCGCGTACAGGGGGACTTATGAACACTGAAGCTTTCTTT
CASSPRTGGLMNTEAFF
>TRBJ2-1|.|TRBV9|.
TGTGCCAGCAGCGTAGCTGGTGCTAGCGCGTACAATGAGCAGTTCTTC
CASSVAGASAYNEQFF